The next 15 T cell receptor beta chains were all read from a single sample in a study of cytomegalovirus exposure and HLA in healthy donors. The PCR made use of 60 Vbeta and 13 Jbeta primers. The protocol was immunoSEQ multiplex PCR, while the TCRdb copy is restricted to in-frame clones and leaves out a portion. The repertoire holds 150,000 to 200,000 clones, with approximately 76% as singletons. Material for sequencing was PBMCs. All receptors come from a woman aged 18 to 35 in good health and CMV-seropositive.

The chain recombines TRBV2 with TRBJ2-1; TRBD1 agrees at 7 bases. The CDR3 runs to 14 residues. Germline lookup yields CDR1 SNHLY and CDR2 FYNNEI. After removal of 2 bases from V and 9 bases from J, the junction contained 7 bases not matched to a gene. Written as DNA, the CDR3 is TGTGCCAGCAGTGAACCGACAGGGATGAGTGAGCAGTTCTTC. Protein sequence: CASSEPTGMSEQFF. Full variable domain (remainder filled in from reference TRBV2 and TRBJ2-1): EPEVTQTPSHQVTQMGQEVILRCVPISNHLYFYWYRQILGQKVEFLVSFYNNEISEKSEIFDDQFSVERPDGSNFTLKIRSTKLEDSAMYFCASSEPTGMSEQFFGPGTRLTVL.

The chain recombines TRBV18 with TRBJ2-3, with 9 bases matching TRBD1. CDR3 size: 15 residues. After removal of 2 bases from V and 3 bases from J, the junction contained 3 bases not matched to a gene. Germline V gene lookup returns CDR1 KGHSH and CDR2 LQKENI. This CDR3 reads CASSPTGGLTDTQYF. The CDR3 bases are TGTGCCAGCTCACCAACAGGGGGCCTTACAGATACGCAGTATTTT.

In DNA, the CDR3 is TGTGCCATCGTAGCTCAATCGACAGGGCGAACTGAAGCTTTCTTT. Protein sequence: CAIVAQSTGRTEAFF. The V and J genes are TRBV10-3 and TRBJ1-1; the match to TRBD1 covers 7 bases. Germline V CDR1 and CDR2: ENHRY, SYGVKD. Germline trimming cut 8 bases from V and 5 bases from J; bases unmatched to any gene: 14. This CDR3 contains 15 residues.

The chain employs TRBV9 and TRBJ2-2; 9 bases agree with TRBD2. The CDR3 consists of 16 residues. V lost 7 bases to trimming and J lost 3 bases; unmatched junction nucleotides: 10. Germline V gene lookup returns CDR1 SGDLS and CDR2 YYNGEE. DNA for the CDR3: TGTGCCAGCGAAACCGGCGGGGGGGCAGACACCGGGGAGCTGTTTTTT. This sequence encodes CASETGGGADTGELFF.

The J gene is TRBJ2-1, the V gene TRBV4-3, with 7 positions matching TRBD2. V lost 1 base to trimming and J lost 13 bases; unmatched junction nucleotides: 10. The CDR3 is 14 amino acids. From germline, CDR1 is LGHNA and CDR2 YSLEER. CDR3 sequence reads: CASSQVVAGVVQFF. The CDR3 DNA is TGCGCCAGCAGCCAAGTCGTTGCGGGGGTCGTCCAGTTCTTC.

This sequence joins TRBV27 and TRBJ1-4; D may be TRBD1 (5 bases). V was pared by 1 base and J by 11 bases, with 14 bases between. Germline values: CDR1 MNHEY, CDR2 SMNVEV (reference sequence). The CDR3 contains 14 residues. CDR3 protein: CASSLYAGGGKLFF. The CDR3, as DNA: TGTGCCAGCAGTTTATATGCTGGGGGGGGGAAACTGTTTTTT.

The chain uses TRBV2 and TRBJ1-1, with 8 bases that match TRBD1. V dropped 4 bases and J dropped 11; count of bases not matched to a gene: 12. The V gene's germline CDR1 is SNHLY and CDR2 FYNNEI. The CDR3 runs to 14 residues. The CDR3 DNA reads TGTGCCAGCAGTGTAATGGGACAGGCCGGGGAGGCTTTCTTT. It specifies CASSVMGQAGEAFF.

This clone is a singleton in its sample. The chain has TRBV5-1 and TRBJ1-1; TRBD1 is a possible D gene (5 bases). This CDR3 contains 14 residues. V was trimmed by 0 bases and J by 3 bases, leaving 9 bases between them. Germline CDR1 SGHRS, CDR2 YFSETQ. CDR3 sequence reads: CASSLDSRDTEAFF. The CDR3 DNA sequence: TGCGCCAGCAGCTTGGACTCCAGGGACACTGAAGCTTTCTTT.

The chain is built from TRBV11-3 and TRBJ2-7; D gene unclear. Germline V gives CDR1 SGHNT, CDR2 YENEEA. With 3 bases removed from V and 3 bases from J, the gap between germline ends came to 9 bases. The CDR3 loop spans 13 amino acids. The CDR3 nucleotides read TGTGCCAGCAGCTTGAGTGCTAACTACGAGCAGTACTTC. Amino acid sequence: CASSLSANYEQYF.

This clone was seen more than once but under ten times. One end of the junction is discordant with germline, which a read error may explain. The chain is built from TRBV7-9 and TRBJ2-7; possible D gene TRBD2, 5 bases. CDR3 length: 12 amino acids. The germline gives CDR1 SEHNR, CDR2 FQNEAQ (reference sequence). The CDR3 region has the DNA TGTTCCAGCAGCTTAGAGAGGGACGAGCAGTACTTC. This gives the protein CSSSLERDEQYF.

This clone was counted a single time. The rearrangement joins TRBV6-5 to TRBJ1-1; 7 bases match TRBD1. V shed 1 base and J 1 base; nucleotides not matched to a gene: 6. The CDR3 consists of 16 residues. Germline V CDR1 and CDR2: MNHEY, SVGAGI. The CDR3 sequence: CASSYFPGQRNTEAFF. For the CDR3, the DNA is TGTGCCAGCAGTTACTTCCCGGGACAGCGGAACACTGAAGCTTTCTTT.

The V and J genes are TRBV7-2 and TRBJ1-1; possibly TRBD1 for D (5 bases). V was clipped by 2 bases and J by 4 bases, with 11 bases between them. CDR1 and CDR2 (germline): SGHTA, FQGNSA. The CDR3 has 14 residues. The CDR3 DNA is TGTGCCAGCAGCTTACGTCAGGGTTCCACTGAAGCTTTCTTT. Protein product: CASSLRQGSTEAFF.

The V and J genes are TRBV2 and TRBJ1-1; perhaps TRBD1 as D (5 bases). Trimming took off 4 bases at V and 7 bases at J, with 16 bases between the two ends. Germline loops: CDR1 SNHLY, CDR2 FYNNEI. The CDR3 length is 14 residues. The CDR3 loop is CASSVEQGLGEAFF. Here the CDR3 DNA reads TGTGCCAGCAGTGTAGAGCAGGGTTTAGGTGAAGCTTTCTTT.

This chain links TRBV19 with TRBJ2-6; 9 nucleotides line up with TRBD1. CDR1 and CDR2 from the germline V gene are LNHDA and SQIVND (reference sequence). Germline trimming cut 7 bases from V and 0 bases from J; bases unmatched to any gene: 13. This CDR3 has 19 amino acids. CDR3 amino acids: CASTPLPQTGGSGANVLTF. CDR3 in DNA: TGTGCCAGTACACCCCTACCCCAGACAGGGGGCTCTGGGGCCAACGTCCTGACTTTC.

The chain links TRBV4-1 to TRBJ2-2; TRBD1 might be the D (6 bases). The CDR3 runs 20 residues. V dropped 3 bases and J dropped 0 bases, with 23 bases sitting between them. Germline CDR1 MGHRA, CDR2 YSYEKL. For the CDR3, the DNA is TGCGCCAGCAGCCACCGAAAAGTTCTTGCCGGGACATCGAACACCGGGGAGCTGTTTTTT. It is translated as CASSHRKVLAGTSNTGELFF.